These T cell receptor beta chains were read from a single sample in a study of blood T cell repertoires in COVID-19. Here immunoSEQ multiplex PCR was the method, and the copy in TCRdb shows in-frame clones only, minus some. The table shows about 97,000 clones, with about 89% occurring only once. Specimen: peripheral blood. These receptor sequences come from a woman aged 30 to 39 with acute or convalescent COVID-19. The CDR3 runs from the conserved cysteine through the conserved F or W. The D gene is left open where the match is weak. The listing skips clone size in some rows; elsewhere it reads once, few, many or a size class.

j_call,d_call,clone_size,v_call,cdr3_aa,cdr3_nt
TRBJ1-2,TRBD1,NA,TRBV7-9,CASSPGTGSSYGYTF,TGTGCCAGCAGCCCGGGGACAGGGAGTAGCTATGGCTACACCTTC
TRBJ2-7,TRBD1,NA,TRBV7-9,CASSPGGLKNEQYF,TGTGCCAGCAGCCCAGGGGGATTGAAAAACGAGCAGTACTTC
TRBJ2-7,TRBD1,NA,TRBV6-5,CASRDRGSYEQYF,TGTGCCAGCAGGGACAGGGGGTCCTACGAGCAGTACTTC
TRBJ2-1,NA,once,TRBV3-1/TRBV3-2,CASSMRSEQFF,TGTGCCAGCAGCATGAGGAGTGAGCAGTTCTTC
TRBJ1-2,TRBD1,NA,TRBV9,CASSVLSGGETGYTF,TGTGCCAGCAGCGTACTTTCAGGGGGCGAGACTGGCTACACCTTC
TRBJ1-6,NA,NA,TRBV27,CASSVVGSSYNSPLHF,TGTGCCAGCAGTGTCGTGGGGAGCTCCTATAATTCACCCCTCCACTTT
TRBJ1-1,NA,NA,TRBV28,CASARGNTEAFF,TGTGCCAGCGCCCGAGGTAACACTGAAGCTTTCTTT
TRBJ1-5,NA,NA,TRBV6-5,CASSPPPPGNQPQHF,TGTGCCAGCAGCCCCCCCCCTCCGGGCAATCAGCCCCAGCATTTT
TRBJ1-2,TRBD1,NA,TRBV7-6,CASSFTGVGGYTF,TGTGCCAGCAGCTTTACAGGGGTCGGTGGCTACACCTTC
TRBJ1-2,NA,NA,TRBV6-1,CASSETLWVDRLYGYTF,TGTGCCAGCAGTGAAACTTTATGGGTTGACAGGCTTTATGGCTACACCTTC
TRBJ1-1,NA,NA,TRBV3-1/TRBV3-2,CASSPLVLGAYRNPEAFF,TGTGCCAGCAGCCCGTTGGTTCTAGGGGCCTACCGGAACCCTGAAGCTTTCTTT
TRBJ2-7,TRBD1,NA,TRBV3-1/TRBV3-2,CASSQTGLEQYF,TGTGCCAGCAGCCAGACAGGGCTCGAGCAGTACTTC
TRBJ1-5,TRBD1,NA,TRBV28,CASSSGQGNNQPQHF,TGTGCCAGCAGTTCGGGACAGGGTAACAATCAGCCCCAGCATTTT
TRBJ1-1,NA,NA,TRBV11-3,CASLYGEGGTEAFF,TGTGCCAGCCTTTACGGGGAAGGAGGCACTGAAGCTTTCTTT
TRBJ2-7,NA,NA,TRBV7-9,CASGNGAYEQYF,TGTGCCAGCGGCAACGGGGCCTACGAGCAGTACTTC
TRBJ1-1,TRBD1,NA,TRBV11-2,CASSPGTVSTEAFF,TGTGCCAGCAGCCCCGGGACAGTTAGCACTGAAGCTTTCTTT
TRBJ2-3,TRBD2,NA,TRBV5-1,CASSPFGGGITDTQYF,TGCGCCAGCAGCCCATTCGGCGGGGGGATAACAGATACGCAGTATTTT
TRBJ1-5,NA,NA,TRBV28,CASSFGGVDNRHF,TGTGCCAGCAGTTTTGGCGGGGTGGACAATAGGCATTTT
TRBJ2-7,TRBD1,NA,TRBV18,CASSPPQGYEQYF,TGTGCCAGCTCACCGCCACAGGGGTACGAGCAGTACTTC
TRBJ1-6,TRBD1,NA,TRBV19,CASTPGTGANSPLHF,TGTGCCAGTACCCCCGGGACAGGGGCGAATTCACCCCTCCACTTT
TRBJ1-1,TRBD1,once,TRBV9,CASSVERWGTENTEAFF,TGTGCCAGCAGCGTAGAAAGATGGGGGACAGAGAACACTGAAGCTTTCTTT
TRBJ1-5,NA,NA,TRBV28,CASSSEGDQPQHF,TGTGCCAGCAGTTCCGAGGGAGATCAGCCCCAGCATTTT
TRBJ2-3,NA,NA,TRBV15,CATSRDIADTQYF,TGTGCCACCAGCAGAGATATCGCAGATACGCAGTATTTT
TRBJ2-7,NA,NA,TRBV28,CASSLSQISGYEQYF,TGTGCCAGCAGTTTGAGTCAGATCTCCGGGTACGAGCAGTACTTC
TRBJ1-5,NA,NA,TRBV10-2,CASRRDSNQPQHF,TGCGCCAGCCGGAGGGATAGCAATCAGCCCCAGCATTTT
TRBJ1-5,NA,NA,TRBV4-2,CASSQDGGNNQPQHF,TGTGCCAGCAGCCAAGACGGCGGAAACAATCAGCCCCAGCATTTT
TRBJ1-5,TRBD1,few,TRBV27,CASSLGQWSNQPQHF,TGTGCCAGCAGCCTGGGACAGTGGAGCAATCAGCCCCAGCATTTT
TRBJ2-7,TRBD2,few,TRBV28,CASSFSGGEQYF,TGTGCCAGCAGTTTCTCGGGGGGGGAGCAGTACTTC
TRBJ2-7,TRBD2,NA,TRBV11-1,CASSPGGVEQYF,TGTGCCAGCAGCCCTGGGGGGGTCGAGCAGTACTTC
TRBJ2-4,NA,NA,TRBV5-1,CASSRMPESGDIQYF,TGCGCCAGCAGCCGCATGCCCGAGTCAGGGGACATTCAGTACTTC
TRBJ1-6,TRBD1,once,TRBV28,CASSSTSPGQGFSYNSPLHF,TGTGCCAGCAGTTCCACTTCCCCGGGACAGGGGTTTTCCTATAATTCACCCCTCCACTTT
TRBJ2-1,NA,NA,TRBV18,CASSASHSYNEQFF,TGTGCCAGCTCCGCGAGCCACTCCTACAATGAGCAGTTCTTC
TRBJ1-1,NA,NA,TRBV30,CACLRPGWAEAFF,TGTGCCTGCCTGAGGCCCGGATGGGCTGAAGCTTTCTTT
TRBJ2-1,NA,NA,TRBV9,CASSERVGEQFF,TGTGCCAGCAGCGAGAGGGTTGGCGAGCAGTTCTTC
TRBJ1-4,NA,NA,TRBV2,CASSEIPLAGPEKLFF,TGTGCCAGCAGTGAAATACCCCTGGCGGGTCCTGAAAAACTGTTTTTT
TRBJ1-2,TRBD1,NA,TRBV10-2,CASTEGAQDGYTF,TGCGCCAGCACGGAGGGGGCGCAGGATGGCTACACCTTC
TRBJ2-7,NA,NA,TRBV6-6,CASTREAGGGYEQYF,TGTGCCAGCACCAGAGAGGCAGGGGGAGGATACGAGCAGTACTTC
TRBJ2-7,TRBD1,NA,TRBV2,CASKSGQGLSYEQYF,TGTGCCAGCAAGTCAGGACAGGGCCTCTCCTACGAGCAGTACTTC
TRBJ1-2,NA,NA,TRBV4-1,CASSHRGGNGYTF,TGCGCCAGCAGCCACAGGGGAGGGAATGGCTACACCTTC
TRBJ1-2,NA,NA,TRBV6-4,CASKRQATIYGYTF,TGTGCCAGCAAAAGGCAGGCGACAATCTATGGCTACACCTTC
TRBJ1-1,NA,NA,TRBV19,CASRRTSVRGTEAFF,TGTGCCAGTCGTAGAACTTCGGTTAGAGGCACTGAAGCTTTCTTT
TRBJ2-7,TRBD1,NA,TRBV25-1,CASAPGQGSSYEQYF,TGTGCCAGCGCCCCGGGACAGGGGAGCTCCTACGAGCAGTACTTC
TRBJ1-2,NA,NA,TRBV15,CATSRDWKGNYGYTF,TGTGCCACCAGCAGAGATTGGAAGGGGAACTATGGCTACACCTTC
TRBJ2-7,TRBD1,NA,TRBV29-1,CSVTSGTGPHEQYF,TGCAGCGTTACCTCCGGGACAGGGCCGCACGAGCAGTACTTC